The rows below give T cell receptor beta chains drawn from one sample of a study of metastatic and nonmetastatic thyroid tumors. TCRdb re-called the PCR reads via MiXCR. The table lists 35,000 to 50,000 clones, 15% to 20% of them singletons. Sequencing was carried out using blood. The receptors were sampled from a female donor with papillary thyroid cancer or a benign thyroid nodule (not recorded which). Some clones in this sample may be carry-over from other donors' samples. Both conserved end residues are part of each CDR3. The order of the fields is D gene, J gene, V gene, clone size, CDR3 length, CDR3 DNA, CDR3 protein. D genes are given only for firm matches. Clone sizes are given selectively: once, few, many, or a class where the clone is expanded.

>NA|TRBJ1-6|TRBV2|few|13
TGTGCCAGAAATGAGGCCAGAATTTCACCCCTCCACTTT
CARNEARISPLHF
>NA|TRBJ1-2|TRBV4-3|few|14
TGCGCCAGCAGCCCCGCGGGGGGGGTGTTGGGCTACACCTTC
CASSPAGGVLGYTF
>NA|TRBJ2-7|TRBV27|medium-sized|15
TGTGCCAGCAGTTTCCAGGGATATTACGGTTACGAGCAGTACTTC
CASSFQGYYGYEQYF
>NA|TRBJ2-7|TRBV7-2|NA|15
TGTGCCAGCAGCTTAGACCCAAGGTCAGGGCGCGAGCAGTACTTC
CASSLDPRSGREQYF
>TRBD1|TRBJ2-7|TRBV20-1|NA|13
TGCAGTGCTGCAGGGGGCGGTCTTTACGAGCAGTACTTC
CSAAGGGLYEQYF
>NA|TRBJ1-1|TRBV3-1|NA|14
TGTGCCAGCAGCCAAAGCCCGGGGAACACTGAAGCTTTCTTT
CASSQSPGNTEAFF
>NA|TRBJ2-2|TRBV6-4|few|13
TGTGCCAGCAGTGACCAGGGCACCGGGGAGCTGTTTTTT
CASSDQGTGELFF
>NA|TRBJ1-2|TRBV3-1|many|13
TGTGCCAGCAGCCAAGAGTCGGGGACTTACTACACCTTC
CASSQESGTYYTF
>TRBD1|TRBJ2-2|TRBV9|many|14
TGTGCCAGCAGACCGGGACAGTTCACCGGGGAGCTGTTTTTT
CASRPGQFTGELFF
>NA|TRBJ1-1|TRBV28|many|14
TGTGCCAGCGGGGGGCAGGCAAGAGGCACTGAAGCTTTCTTT
CASGGQARGTEAFF
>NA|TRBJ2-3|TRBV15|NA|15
TGTGCCACCAGCATCCCAGCGGAATCAGCGGATACTCAGTATTTT
CATSIPAESADTQYF
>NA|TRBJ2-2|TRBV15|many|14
TGTGCCACCAGCAGAGGGCGGGACACCGGGGAGCTGTTTTTT
CATSRGRDTGELFF
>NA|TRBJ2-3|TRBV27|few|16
TGTGCCAGCTCCCCCTGGTGGATCGGGCCCACAGATACGCAGTATTTT
CASSPWWIGPTDTQYF
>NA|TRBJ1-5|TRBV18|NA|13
TGTGCCAGCTCAGAAACCGCCTATCAGCCCCAGCATTTT
CASSETAYQPQHF
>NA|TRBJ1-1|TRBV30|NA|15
TGTGCCTGGAGTGTACCACAGGCCCCCAGGAAAGAAGCTTTCTTT
CAWSVPQAPRKEAFF
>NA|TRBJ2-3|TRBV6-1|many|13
TGTGCCAGCAGCACCCGACCCACAGATACGCAGTATTTT
CASSTRPTDTQYF
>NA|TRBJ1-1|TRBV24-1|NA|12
TGTGCCGTCTCCCAGGGGAACACTGAAGCTTTCTTT
CAVSQGNTEAFF
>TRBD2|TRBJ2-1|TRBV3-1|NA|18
TGTGCCAGCAGCCAAGTAATTCTCGGGGCGGGAGAAGGCGATGAGCAGTTCTTC
CASSQVILGAGEGDEQFF
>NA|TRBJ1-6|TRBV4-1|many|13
TGCGCCAGCAGCCAAGTCAGGGGCGTACCCCTCCACTTT
CASSQVRGVPLHF
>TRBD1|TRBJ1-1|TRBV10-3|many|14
TGTGCCATGGGGGAGGGCCAGGGGGCGACTGAAGCTTTCTTT
CAMGEGQGATEAFF
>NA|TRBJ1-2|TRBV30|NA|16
TGTGCCTGGACCCCCCGCCGCAGTGCCGAGGGCTATGGCTACACCTTC
CAWTPRRSAEGYGYTF
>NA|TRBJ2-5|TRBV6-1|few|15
TGTGCCAGCAGACCCCTCAGGAGCAGTCTGGAGACCCAGTACTTC
CASRPLRSSLETQYF
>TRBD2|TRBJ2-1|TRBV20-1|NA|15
TGCAGTGCTAGGCCTATCGGGAGGCGTCACAATGAGCAGTTCTTC
CSARPIGRRHNEQFF
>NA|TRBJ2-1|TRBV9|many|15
TGTGCCAGCAGCGTAGACGGGAGCGCCTACAATGAGCAGTTCTTC
CASSVDGSAYNEQFF
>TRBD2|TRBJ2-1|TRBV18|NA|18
TGTGCCAGCTCACTCTTGACTAGCGGGGGCGGCTCCTACAATGAGCAGTTCTTC
CASSLLTSGGGSYNEQFF
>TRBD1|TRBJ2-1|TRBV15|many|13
TGTGCCACCAGGCCGACAGGGATCTATGAGCAGTTCTTC
CATRPTGIYEQFF
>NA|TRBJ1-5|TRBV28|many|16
TGTGCCAGCAGCCCCGGGAGGGGACATAGCAATCAGCCCCAGCATTTT
CASSPGRGHSNQPQHF
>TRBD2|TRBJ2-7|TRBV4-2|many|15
TGTGCCAGCAGCCAAGAACTAGCGGAACCCTACGAGCAGTACTTC
CASSQELAEPYEQYF
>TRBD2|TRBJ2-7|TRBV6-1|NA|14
TGTGCCAGCACCGCTAGCGGCTCTTTCTACGAGCAGTACTTC
CASTASGSFYEQYF
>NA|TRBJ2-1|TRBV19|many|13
TGTGCCAGTAGAGGACGGCCCAACAATGAGCAGTTCTTC
CASRGRPNNEQFF
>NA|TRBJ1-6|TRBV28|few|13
TGTGCCTCGTCCCAGGGGAATAGACCACCGCTCCACTTT
CASSQGNRPPLHF
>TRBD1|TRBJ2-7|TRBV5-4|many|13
TGTGCCAGCAGCAAGACAGGGAACGACGAGCAGTACTTC
CASSKTGNDEQYF
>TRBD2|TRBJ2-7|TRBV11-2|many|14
TGTGCCAGCAGCTACGGGACTACCCTCAACGAGCAGTACTTC
CASSYGTTLNEQYF
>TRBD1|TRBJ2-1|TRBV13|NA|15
TGTGCCAGCAGCGGACAGGGGTCCCCATACAATGAGCAGTTCTTC
CASSGQGSPYNEQFF
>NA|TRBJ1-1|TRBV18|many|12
TGTGCCAGCTCACCGACTGGTATTGAAGCTTTCTTT
CASSPTGIEAFF
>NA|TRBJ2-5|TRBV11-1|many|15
TGTGCCAGCAGCTTAGGCAGTCTAGGGCAAGAGACCCAGTACTTC
CASSLGSLGQETQYF
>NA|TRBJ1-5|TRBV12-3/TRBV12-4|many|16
TGTGCCAGCAGGGCCGGGCCTCTAAGGGGGAATCAGCCCCAGCATTTT
CASRAGPLRGNQPQHF
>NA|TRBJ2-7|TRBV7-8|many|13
TGTGCCAGCAGCTTGTCCGGGAGTTACGAGCAGTACTTC
CASSLSGSYEQYF
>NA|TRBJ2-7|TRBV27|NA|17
TGTGCCACCTCACTGCTAGCAGAAAGGACATGGGGGTACGAGCAGTACTTC
CATSLLAERTWGYEQYF
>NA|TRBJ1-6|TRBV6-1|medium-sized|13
TGTGCCAGCAGTTCCGACGAGATGGCACCCCTCCACTTT
CASSSDEMAPLHF
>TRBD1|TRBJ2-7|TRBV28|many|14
TGTGCCAGCAGTTTAGGGGACAGCTCCTACGAGCAGTACTTC
CASSLGDSSYEQYF
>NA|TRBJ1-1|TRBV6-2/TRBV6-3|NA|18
TGTGCAAGCAGTTACTCTGAACCTATCGGGGCGCTGAACACTGAAGCTTTCTTT
CASSYSEPIGALNTEAFF
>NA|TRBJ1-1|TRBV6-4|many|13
TGTGCCAGCAGTGAAATACCGAACACTGAAGCTTTCTTT
CASSEIPNTEAFF
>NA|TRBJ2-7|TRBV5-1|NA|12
TGCGCCAGCAGCTTGACGGATTACGAGCAGTACTTC
CASSLTDYEQYF
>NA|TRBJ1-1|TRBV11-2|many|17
TGTGCCAGCAGCTTAGATGGCAGGTTGTGGGCGAACACTGAAGCTTTCTTT
CASSLDGRLWANTEAFF
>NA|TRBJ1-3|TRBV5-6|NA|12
TGTGCCAGCAGCTCCCAAGGAAACACCATATATTTT
CASSSQGNTIYF
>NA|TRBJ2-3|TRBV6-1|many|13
TGTGTCCTCGAGGAAGGGGGCACAGATACGCAGTATTTT
CVLEEGGTDTQYF
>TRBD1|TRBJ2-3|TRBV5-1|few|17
TGCGCCAGCAGCTTCCTCAAAACAGGGGGCGAGACAGATACGCAGTATTTT
CASSFLKTGGETDTQYF
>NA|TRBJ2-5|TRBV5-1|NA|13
TGCGCCAGCAGCCATGGATCTAAAGAGACCCAGTACTTC
CASSHGSKETQYF
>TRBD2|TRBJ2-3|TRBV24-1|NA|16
TGTGCCACCAGTGATTATTCGGGGGGAGGGACAGATACGCAGTATTTT
CATSDYSGGGTDTQYF
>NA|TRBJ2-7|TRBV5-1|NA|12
TGCGCCAGCAGCGCCTACTCCTACGAGCAGTACTTC
CASSAYSYEQYF
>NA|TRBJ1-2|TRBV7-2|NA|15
TGTGCCAGCAGCCCTTTCGCAGACCGGGACTATGGCTACACCTTC
CASSPFADRDYGYTF
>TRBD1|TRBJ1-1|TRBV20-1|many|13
TGCAGTGCTGGACAGGGGAGTAACACTGAAGCTTTCTTT
CSAGQGSNTEAFF
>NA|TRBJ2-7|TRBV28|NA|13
TGTGTCAGCAGGCGAGGTCCTGCCTACGAGCAGTACTTC
CVSRRGPAYEQYF
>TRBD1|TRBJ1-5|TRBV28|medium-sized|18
TGTGCCAGCAGTTCCCCGGGACAGGGAGCGATTAGCAATCAGCCCCAGCATTTT
CASSSPGQGAISNQPQHF
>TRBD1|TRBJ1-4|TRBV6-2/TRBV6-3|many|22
TGTGCCAGCAGTTACGACCCATTCGGACAGGGGGCCGTTCCGGCAACTAATGAAAAACTGTTTTTT
CASSYDPFGQGAVPATNEKLFF
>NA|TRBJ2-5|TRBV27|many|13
TGTGCCAGCAGCCAGCGTGCCCAAGAGACCCAGTACTTC
CASSQRAQETQYF
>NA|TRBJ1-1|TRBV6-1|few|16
TGTGCCAGCAGTGAAGTTGTACAGAGGTCTAACACTGAAGCTTTCTTT
CASSEVVQRSNTEAFF